This TCR beta chain comes out of a study of T-cell memory formation after mild COVID-19. At least ten counts were recorded for this clonotype. The CDR3 loop spans 16 amino acids. V lost 5 bases and J lost 4; bases outside the gene matches: 7. TCRdb processed the 5' RACE reads anew with MiXCR; each CDR3 protein has one entry. The data contain roughly 400,000 distinct CDR3 sequences, about 24% of them singletons. This clonotype originated in an adult woman who had mild COVID-19 (a few samples of this study predate the infection). Cell type and time point are not known. Sequenced sample: PBMCs or a T cell subset sorted from them (not recorded which). V is TRBV12-3 or TRBV12-4 and J is TRBJ2-3, with 12 bases aligning to TRBD2. The CDR3 nucleotides are TGTGCCAGCAGTATCCGGACTAGCGGGGCTCCAGATACGCAGTATTTT. Amino acid sequence: CASSIRTSGAPDTQYF.